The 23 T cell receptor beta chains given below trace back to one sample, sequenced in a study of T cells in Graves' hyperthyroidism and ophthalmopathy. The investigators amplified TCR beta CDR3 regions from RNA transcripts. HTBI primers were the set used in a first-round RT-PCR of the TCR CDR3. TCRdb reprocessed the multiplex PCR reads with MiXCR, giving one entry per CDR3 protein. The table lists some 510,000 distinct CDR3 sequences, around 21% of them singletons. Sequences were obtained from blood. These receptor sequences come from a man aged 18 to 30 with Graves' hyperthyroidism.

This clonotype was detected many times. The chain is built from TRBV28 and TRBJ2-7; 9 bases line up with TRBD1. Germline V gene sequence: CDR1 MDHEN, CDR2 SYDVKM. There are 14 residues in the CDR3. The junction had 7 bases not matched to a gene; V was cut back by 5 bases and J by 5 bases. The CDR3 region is CASSPGQGTNEQYF. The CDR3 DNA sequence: TGTGCCAGCAGTCCGGGACAGGGAACAAACGAGCAGTACTTC.

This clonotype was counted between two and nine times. CDR3 region: CASRDGPPPYEQYF. The CDR3 DNA reads as TGTGCCAGTAGGGACGGACCCCCCCCCTACGAGCAGTACTTC. The chain recombines TRBV2 with TRBJ2-7, with D perhaps matching TRBD1 or TRBD2 (5 bases each). The CDR3 is 14 amino acids. V lost 9 bases and J 2 bases, leaving 17 bases between the germline ends. The germline V gene has CDR1 SNHLY and CDR2 FYNNEI.

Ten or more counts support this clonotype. Here the CDR3 DNA reads TGTGCCAGCAGTTTAGGGGGTGCTAGGCAGCCCCAGCATTTT. This gives the protein CASSLGGARQPQHF. The V call is TRBV12-3 or TRBV12-4, the J call TRBJ1-5; D unclear. The CDR3 contains 14 residues. The V end lost 1 base, the J end lost 7 bases, and 11 bases lay between the germline ends.

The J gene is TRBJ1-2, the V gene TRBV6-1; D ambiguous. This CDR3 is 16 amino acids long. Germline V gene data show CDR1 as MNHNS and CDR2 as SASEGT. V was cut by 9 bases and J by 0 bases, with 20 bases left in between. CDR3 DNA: TGTGCCAGTAAAAAAGGGTGGTCCGAATCTAACTATGGCTACACCTTC. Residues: CASKKGWSESNYGYTF.

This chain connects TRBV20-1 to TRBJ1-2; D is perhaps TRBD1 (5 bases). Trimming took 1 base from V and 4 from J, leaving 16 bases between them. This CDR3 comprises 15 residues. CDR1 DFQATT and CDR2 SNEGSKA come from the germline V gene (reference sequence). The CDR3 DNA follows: TGCAGTGCTAGAGGTCGATTGGGGGGAGGCTATGGCTACACCTTC. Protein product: CSARGRLGGGYGYTF.

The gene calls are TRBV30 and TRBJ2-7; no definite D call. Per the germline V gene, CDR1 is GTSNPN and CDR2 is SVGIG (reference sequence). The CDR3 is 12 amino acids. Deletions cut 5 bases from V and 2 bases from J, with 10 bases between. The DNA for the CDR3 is TGTGCCTGGGCGGACGGAACCTACGAGCAGTACTTC. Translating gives CAWADGTYEQYF.

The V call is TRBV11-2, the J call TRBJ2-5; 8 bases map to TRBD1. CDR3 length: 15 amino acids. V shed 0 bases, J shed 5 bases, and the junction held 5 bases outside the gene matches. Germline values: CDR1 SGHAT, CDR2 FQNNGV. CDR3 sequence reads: CASSLDGQGVETQYF. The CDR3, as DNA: TGTGCCAGCAGCTTAGACGGACAGGGCGTGGAGACCCAGTACTTC.

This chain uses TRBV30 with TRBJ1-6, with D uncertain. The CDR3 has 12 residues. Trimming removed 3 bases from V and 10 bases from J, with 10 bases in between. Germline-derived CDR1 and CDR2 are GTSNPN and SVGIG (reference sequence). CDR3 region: CAWRQPPSPLHF. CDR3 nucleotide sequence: TGTGCCTGGAGGCAGCCACCATCACCCCTCCACTTT.

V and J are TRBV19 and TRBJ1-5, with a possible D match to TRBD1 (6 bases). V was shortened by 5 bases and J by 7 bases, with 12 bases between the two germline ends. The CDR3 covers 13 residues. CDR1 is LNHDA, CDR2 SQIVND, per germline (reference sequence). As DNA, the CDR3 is TGTGCCAGTAGTCCCACGACAGGACAGCCCCAGCATTTT. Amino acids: CASSPTTGQPQHF. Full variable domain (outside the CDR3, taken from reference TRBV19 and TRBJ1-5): DGGITQSPKYLFRKEGQNVTLSCEQNLNHDAMYWYRQDPGQGLRLIYYSQIVNDFQKGDIAEGYSVSREKKESFPLTVTSAQKNPTAFYLCASSPTTGQPQHFGDGTRLSIL.

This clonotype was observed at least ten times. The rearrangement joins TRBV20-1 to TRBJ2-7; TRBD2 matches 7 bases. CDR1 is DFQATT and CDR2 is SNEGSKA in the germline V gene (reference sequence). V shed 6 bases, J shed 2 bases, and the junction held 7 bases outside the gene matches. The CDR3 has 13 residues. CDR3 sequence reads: CSAEGRVTYEQYF. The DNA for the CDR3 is TGCAGTGCGGAGGGGAGGGTTACCTACGAGCAGTACTTC.

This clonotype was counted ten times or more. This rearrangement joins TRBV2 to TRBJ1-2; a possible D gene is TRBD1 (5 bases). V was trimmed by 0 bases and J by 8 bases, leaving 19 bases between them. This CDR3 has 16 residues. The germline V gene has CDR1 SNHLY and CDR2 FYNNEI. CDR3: CASSEAAGKGRYGYTF. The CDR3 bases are TGTGCCAGCAGTGAAGCGGCAGGGAAGGGTCGGTACGGCTACACCTTC. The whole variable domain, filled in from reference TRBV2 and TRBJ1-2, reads EPEVTQTPSHQVTQMGQEVILRCVPISNHLYFYWYRQILGQKVEFLVSFYNNEISEKSEIFDDQFSVERPDGSNFTLKIRSTKLEDSAMYFCASSEAAGKGRYGYTFGSGTRLTVV.

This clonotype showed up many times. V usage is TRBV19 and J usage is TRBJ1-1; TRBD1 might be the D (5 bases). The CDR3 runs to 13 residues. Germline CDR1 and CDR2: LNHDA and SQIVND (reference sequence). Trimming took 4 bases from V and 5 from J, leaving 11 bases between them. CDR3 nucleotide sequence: TGTGCCAGTAGTACGGGGGTCCGGACTGAAGCTTTCTTT. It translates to CASSTGVRTEAFF.

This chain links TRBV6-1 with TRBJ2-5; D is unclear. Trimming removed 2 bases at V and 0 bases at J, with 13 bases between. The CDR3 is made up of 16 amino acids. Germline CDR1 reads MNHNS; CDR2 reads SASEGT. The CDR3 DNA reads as TGTGCCAGCAGTGAATTAGGCCCCCAGTACCAAGAGACCCAGTACTTC. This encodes CASSELGPQYQETQYF.

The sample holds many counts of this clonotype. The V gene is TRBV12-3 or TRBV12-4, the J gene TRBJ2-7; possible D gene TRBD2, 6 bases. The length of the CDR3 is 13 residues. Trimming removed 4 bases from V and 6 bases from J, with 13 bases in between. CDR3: CASSSAGGSEQYF. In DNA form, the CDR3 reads TGTGCCAGCAGTTCGGCCGGGGGTTCCGAGCAGTACTTC.

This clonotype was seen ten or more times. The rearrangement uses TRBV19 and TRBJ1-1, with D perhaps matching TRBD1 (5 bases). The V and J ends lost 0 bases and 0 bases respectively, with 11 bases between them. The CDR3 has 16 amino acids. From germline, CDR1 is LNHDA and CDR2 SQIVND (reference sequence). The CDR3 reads CASSIDRQRMNTEAFF. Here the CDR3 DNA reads TGTGCCAGTAGTATAGATCGACAGAGGATGAACACTGAAGCTTTCTTT.

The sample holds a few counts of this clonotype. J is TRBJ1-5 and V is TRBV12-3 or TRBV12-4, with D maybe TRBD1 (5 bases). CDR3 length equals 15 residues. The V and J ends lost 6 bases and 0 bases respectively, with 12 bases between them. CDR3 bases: TGTGCCAGCAGCCACAGGAAACATAGCAATCAGCCCCAGCATTTT. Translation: CASSHRKHSNQPQHF.

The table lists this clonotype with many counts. The CDR3 sequence: CASSLEGSEETQYF. As DNA, the CDR3 is TGTGCCAGCAGCTTAGAGGGCAGTGAAGAGACCCAGTACTTC. V usage is TRBV11-2 and J usage is TRBJ2-5; D remains ambiguous. The germline V gene has CDR1 SGHAT and CDR2 FQNNGV. V lost 0 bases and J 3 bases, leaving 8 bases between the germline ends. The CDR3 totals 14 residues.

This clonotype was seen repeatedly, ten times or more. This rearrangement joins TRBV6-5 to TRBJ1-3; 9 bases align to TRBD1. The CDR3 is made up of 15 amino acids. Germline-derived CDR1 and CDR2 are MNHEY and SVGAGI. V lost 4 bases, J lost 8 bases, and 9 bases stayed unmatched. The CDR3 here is CASSSRGQGFDTIYF. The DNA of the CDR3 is TGTGCCAGCAGTTCCCGGGGACAGGGATTCGACACCATATATTTT.

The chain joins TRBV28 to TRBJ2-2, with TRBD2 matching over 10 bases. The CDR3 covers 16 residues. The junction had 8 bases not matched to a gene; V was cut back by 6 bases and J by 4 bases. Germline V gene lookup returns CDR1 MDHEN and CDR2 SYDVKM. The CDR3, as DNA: TGTGCCAGCAGGATAAAAGCGGGAGGGTTCACCGGGGAGCTGTTTTTT. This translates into CASRIKAGGFTGELFF. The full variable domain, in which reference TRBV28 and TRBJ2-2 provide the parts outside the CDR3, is DVKVTQSSRYLVKRTGEKVFLECVQDMDHENMFWYRQDPGLGLRLIYFSYDVKMKEKGDIPEGYSVSREKKERFSLILESASTNQTSMYLCASRIKAGGFTGELFFGEGSRLTVL.

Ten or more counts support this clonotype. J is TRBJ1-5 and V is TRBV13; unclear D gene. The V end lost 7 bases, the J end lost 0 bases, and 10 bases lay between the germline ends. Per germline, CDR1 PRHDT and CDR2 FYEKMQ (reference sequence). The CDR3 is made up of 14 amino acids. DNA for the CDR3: TGTGCCAGCACCACAGCGGGTAGCAATCAGCCCCAGCATTTT. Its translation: CASTTAGSNQPQHF.

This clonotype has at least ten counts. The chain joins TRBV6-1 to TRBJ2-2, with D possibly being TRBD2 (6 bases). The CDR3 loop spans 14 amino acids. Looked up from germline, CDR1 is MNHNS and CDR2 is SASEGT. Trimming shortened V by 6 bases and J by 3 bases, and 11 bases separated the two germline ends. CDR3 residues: CASRRWGDTGELFF. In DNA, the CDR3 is TGTGCCAGCAGGCGATGGGGGGACACCGGGGAGCTGTTTTTT.

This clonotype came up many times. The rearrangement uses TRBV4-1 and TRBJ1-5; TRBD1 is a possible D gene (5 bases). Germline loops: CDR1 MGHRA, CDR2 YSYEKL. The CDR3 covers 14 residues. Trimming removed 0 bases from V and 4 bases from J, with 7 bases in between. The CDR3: CASSQDDSNQPQHF. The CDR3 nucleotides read TGCGCCAGCAGCCAAGATGACAGTAATCAGCCCCAGCATTTT.

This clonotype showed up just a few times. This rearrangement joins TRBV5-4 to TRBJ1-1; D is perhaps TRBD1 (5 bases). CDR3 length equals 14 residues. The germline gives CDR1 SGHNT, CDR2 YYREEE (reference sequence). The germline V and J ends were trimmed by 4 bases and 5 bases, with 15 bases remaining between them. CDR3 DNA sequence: TGTGCCAGCAGCAATCCAGGGAGGGGAACTGAAGCTTTCTTT. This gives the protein CASSNPGRGTEAFF.